The 31 T cell receptor beta chains in this list originate from one sample, sequenced in a study of technical replicates of blood from a few donors. Assay: immunoSEQ multiplex PCR; the TCRdb copy retains only in-frame clones and omits some. The sample includes roughly 66,000 clones, approximately 84% of them seen just once. Sequenced: PBMCs. The receptors were sampled from a human donor in good health. Some clones in this sample may be carry-over from other donors' samples.

CDR3 loop: CASSLARKLFF. The CDR3 DNA is TGTGCCAGCAGCCTCGCGAGAAAACTGTTTTTT. V usage is TRBV2 and J usage is TRBJ1-4; the D is unclear. The CDR3 spans 11 residues. In germline, CDR1 is SNHLY, CDR2 FYNNEI. V was cut by 6 bases and J by 10 bases, with 9 bases left in between.

The rearrangement uses TRBV6-5 and TRBJ1-1, with TRBD1 as a possible D gene (5 bases). The germline V and J ends were trimmed by 6 bases and 1 base, with 12 bases remaining between them. This CDR3 region has 14 residues. The germline V gene has CDR1 MNHEY and CDR2 SVGAGI. The chain's CDR3 is CASRPPTENTEAFF. CDR3 nucleotide sequence: TGTGCCAGCAGACCTCCGACAGAGAACACTGAAGCTTTCTTT.

The chain couples TRBV6-6 to TRBJ1-6; no reliable D call. Germline values: CDR1 MNHNY, CDR2 SVGAGI (reference sequence). There are 14 residues in the CDR3. Trimming stripped 6 bases from V and 9 bases from J, with 15 bases between. The CDR3 loop is CASRPGQSGSPLHF. CDR3 nucleotide sequence: TGTGCCAGCAGGCCCGGCCAGTCAGGTTCACCCCTCCACTTT.

The CDR3 loop is CASSLGVLNEKLFF. CDR3 DNA sequence: TGCGCCAGCAGCTTGGGAGTTCTTAATGAAAAACTGTTTTTT. J is TRBJ1-4 and V is TRBV5-1; D is ambiguous. Per the germline V gene, CDR1 is SGHRS and CDR2 is YFSETQ. The CDR3 spans 14 residues. Trimming pared 0 bases from V and 4 bases from J, leaving 7 bases between.

This CDR3 is CASSQGMGFGGEQFF. In nucleotides, the CDR3 is TGCGCCAGCAGCCAAGGAATGGGGTTCGGAGGTGAGCAGTTCTTC. This sequence joins TRBV4-3 and TRBJ2-1, with a possible D match to TRBD2 (5 bases). The germline V gene has CDR1 LGHNA and CDR2 YSLEER. The CDR3 is made up of 15 amino acids. V lost 1 base to trimming and J lost 9 bases, with 16 bases between them.

This chain joins TRBV5-4 and TRBJ2-2, with 12 bases that match TRBD2. V was clipped by 6 bases and J by 5 bases; unmatched bases: 5. The V gene's germline CDR1 is SGHNT and CDR2 YYREEE (reference sequence). This CDR3 comprises 15 residues. CDR3 in amino acids: CASTLAGGRTGELFF. The CDR3, as DNA: TGTGCCAGCACCCTAGCGGGGGGGCGAACCGGGGAGCTGTTTTTT.

The V gene is TRBV5-6, the J gene TRBJ2-4; 8 bases align to TRBD1. The V gene's germline CDR1 is SGHDT and CDR2 YYEEEE. The CDR3 sequence is 15 residues long. V lost 4 bases and J lost 6; bases outside the gene matches: 9. CDR3 region: CASSKPGGGINIQYF. CDR3 sequence (DNA): TGTGCCAGCAGCAAACCAGGGGGCGGGATAAACATTCAGTACTTC.

J is TRBJ1-2 and V is TRBV28, with 9 bases lining up with TRBD1. Trimming removed 5 bases from V and 7 bases from J; junction bases left unmatched: 11. The CDR3 sequence is 15 residues long. Germline V lookup: CDR1 MDHEN, CDR2 SYDVKM. CDR3 nucleotide sequence: TGTGCCAGCAGTAAAACGATGGACAGGGGAAGTGGCTACACCTTC. The encoded protein is CASSKTMDRGSGYTF.

The chain has TRBV7-2 and TRBJ2-1, with 7 positions matching TRBD1. With V trimmed by 5 bases and J by 8 bases, 6 bases remained unmatched. The CDR3 is 13 residues long. In germline, CDR1 is SGHTA, CDR2 FQGNSA. This CDR3 reads CASSTVTGYEQFF. The CDR3 nucleotides are TGTGCCAGCAGCACTGTGACAGGGTATGAGCAGTTCTTC. Supplemented by reference TRBV7-2 and TRBJ2-1, the full variable domain reads GAGVSQSPSNKVTEKGKDVELRCDPISGHTALYWYRQSLGQGLEFLIYFQGNSAPDKSGLPSDRFSAERTGGSVSTLTIQRTQQEDSAVYLCASSTVTGYEQFFGPGTRLTVL.

In this sample, this clone turned up a few times. The CDR3: CASSQVVSMNTEAFF. The CDR3 region has the DNA TGTGCCAGCAGCCAAGTCGTCAGTATGAACACTGAAGCTTTCTTT. The chain is built from TRBV4-2 and TRBJ1-1; no clear D. CDR3 length equals 15 residues. Trimming took off 1 base at V and 0 bases at J, with 9 bases between the two ends. CDR1 and CDR2 (germline): LGHNA, YNFKEQ.

The chain couples TRBV27 to TRBJ1-2; no clear D. Germline V gene sequence: CDR1 MNHEY, CDR2 SMNVEV (reference sequence). This CDR3 contains 13 residues. V lost 4 bases to trimming and J lost 1 base, with 7 bases between them. The CDR3 loop is CASSSRSNYGYTF. CDR3 bases: TGTGCCAGCAGTTCGAGGAGTAACTATGGCTACACCTTC.

The genes are TRBV29-1 and TRBJ2-1, with 9 bases aligning to TRBD2. The germline V gene has CDR1 SQVTM and CDR2 ANQGSEA. The V segment lost 2 bases and the J segment 6 bases; nucleotides outside the gene matches: 8. The CDR3 covers 15 residues. The CDR3 reads CSVEKGLAISNEQFF. The CDR3 DNA follows: TGCAGCGTTGAAAAGGGACTAGCCATATCCAATGAGCAGTTCTTC.

V and J are TRBV7-9 and TRBJ2-1; 11 bases align to TRBD2. CDR1 and CDR2 from the germline V gene are SEHNR and FQNEAQ (reference sequence). Trimming took 5 bases from V and 7 from J; bases not matched to a gene: 10. This CDR3 contains 16 residues. CDR3 loop: CASSPVGPSGRNEQFF. As DNA, the CDR3 is TGTGCCAGCAGCCCCGTAGGGCCTAGCGGGAGGAATGAGCAGTTCTTC. The full variable domain, its missing parts supplied by reference TRBV7-9 and TRBJ2-1, is DTGVSQNPRHKITKRGQNVTFRCDPISEHNRLYWYRQTLGQGPEFLTYFQNEAQLEKSRLLSDRFSAERPKGSFSTLEIQRTEQGDSAMYLCASSPVGPSGRNEQFFGPGTRLTVL.

The V and J genes are TRBV10-3 and TRBJ2-1; 7 bases are shared with TRBD2. The V and J ends lost 9 bases and 9 bases, in that order; junction bases with no gene match: 5. The CDR3 is made up of 11 amino acids. Germline CDR1 ENHRY, CDR2 SYGVKD. The DNA of the CDR3 is TGTGCCATGAGCGGGGATGGTGAGCAGTTCTTC. Translation gives CAMSGDGEQFF.

The chain has TRBV5-4 and TRBJ2-7, with 8 nucleotides matching TRBD1. The CDR3 is 14 residues long. After removal of 3 bases from V and 6 bases from J, the junction contained 8 bases not matched to a gene. Looked up from germline, CDR1 is SGHNT and CDR2 is YYREEE (reference sequence). The CDR3: CASSWRTGSGEQYF. In nucleotides, the CDR3 is TGTGCCAGCAGCTGGAGGACAGGGTCGGGCGAGCAGTACTTC.

The chain has TRBV29-1 and TRBJ1-3; TRBD1 is a possible D gene (6 bases). The germline V gene encodes CDR1 SQVTM and CDR2 ANQGSEA. The germline V and J ends were trimmed by 4 bases and 2 bases, with 9 bases remaining between them. The CDR3 totals 13 residues. CDR3 amino acids: CSVVTGPGNTIYF. The CDR3 nucleotides are TGCAGCGTTGTGACAGGACCTGGAAACACCATATATTTT.

The V gene is TRBV27, the J gene TRBJ1-1, with D tentatively TRBD1 (6 bases). V lost 4 bases to trimming and J lost 4 bases, with 16 bases between them. Germline V CDR1 and CDR2: MNHEY, SMNVEV (reference sequence). The CDR3 is made up of 15 amino acids. This CDR3 reads CASSSAGTSGTEAFF. The CDR3, as DNA: TGTGCCAGCAGTTCCGCCGGGACATCAGGCACTGAAGCTTTCTTT.

The rearrangement uses TRBV6-5 and TRBJ2-5; 7 bases align to TRBD1. Germline CDR1 MNHEY, CDR2 SVGAGI. V lost 9 bases to trimming and J lost 5 bases; unmatched junction nucleotides: 12. This CDR3 contains 14 residues. The CDR3 nucleotides read TGTGCCAGTACCAGAGGGACAGCCGGGGAGACCCAGTACTTC. Protein product: CASTRGTAGETQYF.

This clone was seen once. The gene calls are TRBV7-2 and TRBJ2-1, with 10 bases lining up with TRBD1. Per germline, CDR1 SGHTA and CDR2 FQGNSA. The V segment lost 5 bases and the J segment 4 bases; nucleotides outside the gene matches: 17. This CDR3 comprises 19 residues. CDR3 in amino acids: CASSTNDRGLIREYNEQFF. CDR3 sequence (DNA): TGTGCCAGCAGCACTAACGACAGGGGGCTAATTAGAGAATACAATGAGCAGTTCTTC.

Details on this clone: This CDR3 is also generated by other DNA sequences in the sample. The chain combines TRBV4-3 with TRBJ1-3; unclear D gene. This CDR3 spans 16 amino acids. V was shortened by 0 bases and J by 0 bases, with 9 bases between the two germline ends. Germline V gene data show CDR1 as LGHNA and CDR2 as YSLEER. CDR3 in amino acids: CASSQDRSLSGNTIYF. The CDR3 DNA reads TGCGCCAGCAGCCAAGATCGGAGCCTCTCTGGAAACACCATATATTTT.

This sequence joins TRBV5-6 and TRBJ2-7; 7 positions agree with TRBD2. The V gene end was trimmed by 6 bases and the J gene end by 3 bases; junction bases not matched to a gene: 9. Per germline, CDR1 SGHDT and CDR2 YYEEEE. This CDR3 comprises 14 residues. The CDR3 nucleotides read TGTGCCAGCACCTACGGACTAGTTGGCTACGAGCAGTACTTC. Its translation is CASTYGLVGYEQYF.

J is TRBJ2-7 and V is TRBV2, with 7 bases aligning to TRBD1. The germline CDR1 and CDR2 sequences are SNHLY and FYNNEI. V was clipped by 3 bases and J by 0 bases; unmatched bases: 5. The CDR3 sequence is 15 residues long. The CDR3 region has the DNA TGTGCCAGCAGTGAGTGGGCAGGGGGCTCCTACGAGCAGTACTTC. It specifies CASSEWAGGSYEQYF. Complete variable domain (other parts from reference TRBV2 and TRBJ2-7): EPEVTQTPSHQVTQMGQEVILRCVPISNHLYFYWYRQILGQKVEFLVSFYNNEISEKSEIFDDQFSVERPDGSNFTLKIRSTKLEDSAMYFCASSEWAGGSYEQYFGPGTRLTVT.

This chain links TRBV9 with TRBJ1-5, with D possibly matching TRBD1 (5 bases). Germline lookup yields CDR1 SGDLS and CDR2 YYNGEE. With 7 bases removed from V and 2 bases from J, the gap between germline ends came to 16 bases. The CDR3 contains 15 residues. Written as DNA, the CDR3 is TGTGCCAGCGGGGGGGGATCCGAGGGCAATCAGCCCCAGCATTTT. Amino acids: CASGGGSEGNQPQHF.

J is TRBJ2-2 and V is TRBV9; D is unclear. The CDR3 consists of 13 residues. In germline, CDR1 is SGDLS, CDR2 YYNGEE. The ends were cut back, 3 bases at V and 5 bases at J, with 8 bases in the middle. The CDR3 DNA is TGTGCCAGCAGCGCACAGCCAACCGGGGAGCTGTTTTTT. Translated: CASSAQPTGELFF.

V and J are TRBV27 and TRBJ2-5, with 9 bases matching TRBD2. Germline V gene data show CDR1 as MNHEY and CDR2 as SMNVEV (reference sequence). CDR3 size: 14 residues. Trimming cost V 5 bases and J 2 bases; bases outside gene matches: 3. The DNA for the CDR3 is TGTGCCAGCAGTGGACTAGCGAATCAAGAGACCCAGTACTTC. Amino acid sequence: CASSGLANQETQYF.

The chain is built from TRBV13 and TRBJ2-2, with 14 bases lining up with TRBD2. The CDR3 extends over 16 amino acids. Trimming at V came to 5 bases and at J to 6 bases, leaving 5 bases not matched to a gene. Looked up from germline, CDR1 is PRHDT and CDR2 is FYEKMQ (reference sequence). The CDR3 here is CASSGGLAGVPGELFF. The CDR3 DNA follows: TGTGCCAGCAGCGGGGGACTAGCGGGAGTTCCCGGGGAGCTGTTTTTT.

The V and J genes are TRBV6-1 and TRBJ1-3; D unresolved. V lost 5 bases and J lost 4, with 12 bases in between. The CDR3 has 14 amino acids. CDR1 is MNHNS and CDR2 is SASEGT in the germline V gene. As DNA, the CDR3 is TGTGCCAGCAGTATTCGGGAGGCGGGAAACACCATATATTTT. This codes for CASSIREAGNTIYF.

The rearrangement joins TRBV6-6 to TRBJ1-2; the D gene is possibly TRBD1 (6 bases). The CDR3 has 14 residues. Germline-derived CDR1 and CDR2 are MNHNY and SVGAGI (reference sequence). V was clipped by 4 bases and J by 8 bases, with 17 bases between them. The CDR3 loop is CASSLVQGKGGYTF. The CDR3 DNA reads TGTGCCAGCAGTTTGGTACAGGGTAAAGGCGGCTACACCTTC.

This clone was observed a single time. This chain links TRBV25-1 with TRBJ1-1; the match to TRBD1 covers 9 bases. Germline V gene lookup returns CDR1 MGHDK and CDR2 SYGVNS. Trimming at V came to 2 bases and at J to 5 bases, leaving 6 bases not matched to a gene. The length of the CDR3 is 15 residues. The CDR3 is CASSETDRGYTEAFF. The CDR3 DNA is TGTGCCAGCAGTGAAACGGACAGGGGTTATACTGAAGCTTTCTTT.

The chain uses TRBV5-4 and TRBJ1-6; maybe TRBD1 (6 bases). V was cut by 3 bases and J by 5 bases, with 9 bases left in between. The length of the CDR3 is 14 residues. Germline CDR1 SGHNT, CDR2 YYREEE (reference sequence). For the CDR3, the DNA is TGTGCCAGCAGCTCGGACAGAGATAATTCACCCCTCCACTTT. As protein: CASSSDRDNSPLHF.

This chain connects TRBV7-2 to TRBJ2-5; 7 bases align to TRBD1. Germline V CDR1 and CDR2: SGHTA, FQGNSA. V lost 2 bases and J lost 2; bases outside the gene matches: 5. This CDR3 region has 15 residues. Here the CDR3 reads CASSLLGQIQETQYF. CDR3 nucleotide sequence: TGTGCCAGCAGCTTACTGGGACAGATACAAGAGACCCAGTACTTC.